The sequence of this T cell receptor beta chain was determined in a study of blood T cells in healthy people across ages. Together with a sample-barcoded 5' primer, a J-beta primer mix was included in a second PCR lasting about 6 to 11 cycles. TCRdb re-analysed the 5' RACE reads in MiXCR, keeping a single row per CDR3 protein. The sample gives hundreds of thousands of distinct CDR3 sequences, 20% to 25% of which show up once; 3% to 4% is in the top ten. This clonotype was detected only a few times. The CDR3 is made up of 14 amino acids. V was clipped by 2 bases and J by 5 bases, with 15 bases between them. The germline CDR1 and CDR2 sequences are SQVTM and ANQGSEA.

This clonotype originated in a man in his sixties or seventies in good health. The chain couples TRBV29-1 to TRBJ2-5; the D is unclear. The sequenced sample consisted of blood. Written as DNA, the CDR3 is TGCAGCGTTGAATCCGGGTGGGGTTTGGAGACCCAGTACTTC. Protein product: CSVESGWGLETQYF.